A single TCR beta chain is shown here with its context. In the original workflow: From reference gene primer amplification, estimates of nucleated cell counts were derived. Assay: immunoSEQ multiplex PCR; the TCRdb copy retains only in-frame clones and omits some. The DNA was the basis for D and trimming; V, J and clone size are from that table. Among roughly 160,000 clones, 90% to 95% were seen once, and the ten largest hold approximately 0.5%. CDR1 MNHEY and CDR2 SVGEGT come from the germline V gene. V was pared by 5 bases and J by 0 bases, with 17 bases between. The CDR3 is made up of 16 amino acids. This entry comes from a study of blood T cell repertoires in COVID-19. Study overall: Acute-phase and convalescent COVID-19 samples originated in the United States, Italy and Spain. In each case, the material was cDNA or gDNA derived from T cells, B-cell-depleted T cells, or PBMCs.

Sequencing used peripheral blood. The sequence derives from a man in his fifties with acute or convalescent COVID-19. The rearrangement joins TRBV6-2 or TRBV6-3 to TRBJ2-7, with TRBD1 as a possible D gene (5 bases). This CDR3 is CASSRADSFSSYEQYV. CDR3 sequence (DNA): TGTGCCAGCAGTCGGGCCGACAGCTTTAGCTCCTACGAGCAGTACGTC.